The source of this TCR beta chain is a study of T cell responses to AZD1222 COVID-19 vaccine. Concerning this clone: Its antigen is not known.

Germline CDR1 is SQVTM and CDR2 is ANQGSEA. This CDR3 comprises 11 residues. V was shortened by 4 bases and J by 7 bases, with 10 bases between the two germline ends. Study-level results: A reported finding is that nearly half of spike-specific TCRs target unmutated variant regions.

This table comes from immunoSEQ multiplex PCR, and its TCRdb copy is limited to in-frame clones, with some not included. The repertoire holds about 110,000 clones, around 90% seen once, with 10% to 15% in the top ten. The receptor's source is an adult in good health. This sample comprised peripheral blood, obtained on day 0 of MenACWY control vaccination. The chain is built from TRBV29-1 and TRBJ1-2, with D hard to call. The CDR3 loop reads CSVGEGFGYTF. The DNA for the CDR3 is TGCAGCGTTGGAGAGGGCTTTGGCTACACCTTC.